This T cell receptor (beta chain) was retrieved from a study of CD4 T cells in relation to SARS-CoV-2 and coronaviruses. Study at large: ViraFEST: approximately 10-day antigen culture of PBMCs, then TCR beta CDR3 sequencing. Shared crossreactive spike epitopes were mapped to their HLA restriction.

CD4+ T cells from unexposed donors were obtained before the COVID-19 pandemic (2011-2018). The cells were cultured for approximately ten days before CD4+ T cells were isolated. Testing used SARS-CoV-2 S/N and four cold-coronavirus spikes on unexposed-donor CD4+ T cells, cells permitting. This clone is a singleton in its sample. The antigen remains unidentified. The data were produced by immunoSEQ multiplex PCR, yet TCRdb's version contains in-frame clones alone and is incomplete. This sample has around 26,000 clones, with 76% found just once. CDR1 is WSHSY and CDR2 is SAAADI in the germline V gene. CDR3 length equals 14 residues. The ends were cut back, 7 bases at V and 0 bases at J, with 10 bases in the middle.

The rearrangement links TRBV10-2 to TRBJ2-1; D remains unclear. Sequenced: CD4+ T cells from PBMCs, cultured in vitro. This sequence was found in a human donor in good health. CDR3 amino acids: CASTPSGSYNEQFF. The CDR3, as DNA: TGCGCCAGCACTCCCTCAGGCTCCTACAATGAGCAGTTCTTC.